The 16 T cell receptor beta chains below come from one sample, sequenced in a study of blood T cell repertoires in COVID-19. This table comes from immunoSEQ multiplex PCR, and its TCRdb copy is limited to in-frame clones, with some not included. The sample consists of around 300,000 clones, roughly 86% of them appearing once. Sequencing was done on a sample of PBMCs or T cells enriched from blood (not recorded which). These TCRs come from a woman aged 18-29 years who had recovered from COVID-19.

The V gene is TRBV3-1 (or the pseudogene TRBV3-2), the J gene TRBJ2-6; tentatively, D is TRBD2 (5 bases). Deletions cut 3 bases from V and 4 bases from J, with 13 bases between. Germline V gene lookup returns CDR1 LGHDT and CDR2 YNNKEL (reference sequence). This CDR3 contains 16 residues. For the CDR3, the DNA is TGTGCCAGCAGCCACGGACTCTTCGAAGGGGCCAACGTCCTGACTTTC. Protein: CASSHGLFEGANVLTF.

The chain employs TRBV19 and TRBJ1-3, with TRBD1 as a possible D gene (6 bases). The CDR3 contains 16 residues. CDR1 is LNHDA, CDR2 SQIVND, per germline (reference sequence). V lost 4 bases and J 0 bases, leaving 13 bases between the germline ends. The CDR3 loop is CASSTTGPLSGNTIYF. The CDR3 coding sequence is TGTGCCAGTAGTACGACAGGCCCTCTCTCTGGAAACACCATATATTTT.

V gene TRBV19 combines with J gene TRBJ2-7; the D gene is possibly TRBD1 (7 bases). V was cut by 4 bases and J by 6 bases, with 13 bases left in between. This CDR3 is 13 amino acids long. The germline gives CDR1 LNHDA, CDR2 SQIVND (reference sequence). The CDR3 reads CASSNPGGGEQYF. The CDR3 DNA reads as TGTGCCAGTAGTAATCCAGGGGGAGGCGAGCAGTACTTC.

CDR3 protein: CASSEERDSYEQYF. DNA of the CDR3: TGTGCCAGCAGTGAAGAGAGGGATTCCTACGAGCAGTACTTC. The chain couples TRBV2 to TRBJ2-7, with TRBD2 as a possible D gene (5 bases). Germline CDR1 SNHLY, CDR2 FYNNEI. Trimming shortened V by 1 base and J by 1 base, and 8 bases separated the two germline ends. CDR3 size: 14 residues.

V usage is TRBV25-1 and J usage is TRBJ1-1; 10 bases match TRBD1. CDR1 and CDR2 (germline): MGHDK, SYGVNS. The junction had 13 bases not matched to a gene; V was cut back by 5 bases and J by 7 bases. This CDR3 region has 16 residues. CDR3 sequence reads: CASSQTGGAYTSEAFF. The DNA of the CDR3 is TGTGCCAGCAGTCAGACAGGGGGCGCGTATACCAGTGAAGCTTTCTTT.

The chain is built from TRBV29-1 and TRBJ2-1; 7 nucleotides match TRBD2. Trimming at V came to 1 base and at J to 9 bases, leaving 6 bases not matched to a gene. CDR1 is SQVTM, CDR2 ANQGSEA, per germline. The CDR3 is 13 amino acids. The CDR3 nucleotides read TGCAGCGTTGAAGGCGGGAGAGGTAGTGAGCAGTTCTTC. It translates to CSVEGGRGSEQFF.

V gene TRBV30 combines with J gene TRBJ2-7; the D is unclear. The CDR3 runs 12 residues. The ends were cut back, 2 bases at V and 4 bases at J, with 9 bases in the middle. Germline lookup yields CDR1 GTSNPN and CDR2 SVGIG (reference sequence). The CDR3 protein is CAWSHPKYEQYF. DNA for the CDR3: TGTGCCTGGAGTCATCCTAAATACGAGCAGTACTTC.

This clone was picked up a small number of times. This chain uses TRBV6-1 with TRBJ1-2; D ambiguous. This CDR3 is 12 amino acids long. Between the trimmed V and J ends, which lost 2 bases and 6 bases, there was a span of 7 bases. Germline V gene sequence: CDR1 MNHNS, CDR2 SASEGT. As DNA, the CDR3 is TGTGCCAGCAGTGAATGGCGGGATGGCTACACCTTC. Encoded protein: CASSEWRDGYTF.

This sequence joins TRBV27 and TRBJ1-2, with 7 bases identical to TRBD1. CDR1 is MNHEY, CDR2 SMNVEV, per germline (reference sequence). This CDR3 has 13 residues. V gave up 2 bases and J gave up 5 bases; unmatched junction bases: 2. The CDR3: CASSLKGQYGYTF. The CDR3 DNA sequence: TGTGCCAGCAGTTTAAAGGGACAGTATGGCTACACCTTC.

Many counts were recorded for this clone. The V gene is TRBV5-1, the J gene TRBJ1-2; TRBD1 might be the D (6 bases). Germline CDR1 reads SGHRS; CDR2 reads YFSETQ. V dropped 4 bases and J dropped 7 bases, with 23 bases sitting between them. The CDR3 runs to 16 residues. The CDR3 region is CASSLRPVQGFVGYTF. CDR3 bases: TGCGCCAGCAGCCTGCGTCCTGTTCAGGGGTTTGTTGGCTACACCTTC.

Remarks on this clone: Other DNA sequences from this sample encode an identical CDR3 as well. The chain uses TRBV28 and TRBJ2-7; 9 positions agree with TRBD1. This CDR3 comprises 14 residues. J gave up 2 bases and V 4 bases, and 3 bases lay outside the gene matches. Germline CDR1 and CDR2: MDHEN and SYDVKM. This CDR3 reads CASSSRTGAYEQYF. The CDR3 DNA follows: TGTGCCAGCAGTTCCCGGACAGGGGCCTACGAGCAGTACTTC.

The V and J genes are TRBV3-1 (or the pseudogene TRBV3-2) and TRBJ1-2, with no clear D. Germline values: CDR1 LGHDT, CDR2 YNNKEL (reference sequence). V was cut by 0 bases and J by 3 bases, with 11 bases left in between. CDR3 length equals 15 residues. The CDR3, as DNA: TGTGCCAGCAGCCAAGATACCGGGGTTCACTATGGCTACACCTTC. Residues: CASSQDTGVHYGYTF.

Of note for this clone: Within the sample, other DNA sequences also encode this same CDR3. The CDR3 DNA sequence: TGCGCCAGCAGCTCGGGACTAGACTACGAGCAGTACTTC. This gives the protein CASSSGLDYEQYF. This chain connects TRBV5-1 to TRBJ2-7, with TRBD2 matching over 8 bases. V trimming: 3 bases; J trimming: 3 bases; junction bases outside the gene matches: 2. The CDR3 extends over 13 amino acids. Looked up from germline, CDR1 is SGHRS and CDR2 is YFSETQ.

V gene TRBV7-6 combines with J gene TRBJ2-1; D might be TRBD2 (6 bases). The CDR3 is 15 residues long. Trimming stripped 3 bases from V and 7 bases from J, with 16 bases between. Germline V gene sequence: CDR1 SGHVS, CDR2 FNYEAQ. For the CDR3, the DNA is TGTGCCAGCAGCTTTTTCGCGGGAAACGGAAATGAGCAGTTCTTC. Translated, it gives CASSFFAGNGNEQFF. Variable domain in full (rest from reference TRBV7-6 and TRBJ2-1): GAGVSQSPRYKVTKRGQDVALRCDPISGHVSLYWYRQALGQGPEFLTYFNYEAQQDKSGLPNDRFSAERPEGSISTLTIQRTEQRDSAMYRCASSFFAGNGNEQFFGPGTRLTVL.

The J gene is TRBJ2-7, the V gene TRBV7-9; 7 bases map to TRBD1. From germline, CDR1 is SEHNR and CDR2 FQNEAQ (reference sequence). The CDR3 loop spans 15 amino acids. V shed 1 base and J 2 bases; nucleotides not matched to a gene: 5. DNA of the CDR3: TGTGCCAGCAGCTTAGGACAGGGATTTACCTACGAGCAGTACTTC. This gives the protein CASSLGQGFTYEQYF. Full variable domain (rest looked up from reference TRBV7-9 and TRBJ2-7): DTGVSQNPRHKITKRGQNVTFRCDPISEHNRLYWYRQTLGQGPEFLTYFQNEAQLEKSRLLSDRFSAERPKGSFSTLEIQRTEQGDSAMYLCASSLGQGFTYEQYFGPGTRLTVT.

This clone has more than one count but fewer than ten. The chain has TRBV7-8 and TRBJ1-2; weak D call: TRBD1 (5 bases). The length of the CDR3 is 14 residues. Trimming removed 3 bases at V and 7 bases at J, with 15 bases between. Germline assignment: CDR1 SGHVS and CDR2 FQNEAQ. The DNA of the CDR3 is TGTGCCAGCAGCTTTTCAGGGTACACGGCTGGCTACACCTTC. The encoded protein is CASSFSGYTAGYTF.